These 12 T cell receptor beta chains were all obtained from the same sample, sequenced in a study of cytomegalovirus exposure and HLA in healthy donors. This PCR relied on a set of 60 Vbeta primers and 13 Jbeta primers. Here immunoSEQ multiplex PCR was the method, and the copy in TCRdb shows in-frame clones only, minus some. The sample includes 180,000 or so clones, around 74% seen only once; the top ten take approximately 2.9%. The sequencing sample was made of PBMCs. The receptors were sampled from a male donor in good health and CMV-seronegative.

CDR3 nucleotide sequence: TGTGCCAGTAGTCCCGAGGATACGATTGGCTATGGCTACACCTTC. This encodes CASSPEDTIGYGYTF. The chain carries TRBV19 and TRBJ1-2; D remains unclear. V was trimmed by 5 bases and J by 4 bases, leaving 17 bases between them. From germline, CDR1 is LNHDA and CDR2 SQIVND (reference sequence). The CDR3 is made up of 15 amino acids.

The chain carries TRBV4-3 and TRBJ2-5, with D perhaps matching TRBD2 (7 bases). The CDR3 spans 13 residues. Germline CDR1 and CDR2: LGHNA and YSLEER. V was pared by 5 bases and J by 2 bases, with 9 bases between. CDR3 bases: TGCGCCAGCAGCAGGGGGGGTCAAGAGACCCAGTACTTC. Translating it yields CASSRGGQETQYF.

The V call is TRBV19, the J call TRBJ1-5, with D unclear. CDR3 length: 16 residues. Trimming shortened V by 5 bases and J by 3 bases, and 17 bases separated the two germline ends. CDR1 is LNHDA, CDR2 SQIVND, per germline (reference sequence). DNA for the CDR3: TGTGCCAGTAGTGCCAGCGGCCAAAAGTTCAATCAGCCCCAGCATTTT. It translates to CASSASGQKFNQPQHF.

The chain has TRBV10-1 and TRBJ2-7; 7 bases align to TRBD1. Per the germline V gene, CDR1 is WNHNN and CDR2 is SYGVQD (reference sequence). The CDR3 covers 14 residues. V dropped 5 bases and J dropped 6; count of bases not matched to a gene: 10. CDR3 protein: CASSSGTVIREQYF. Here the CDR3 DNA reads TGCGCCAGCAGTTCCGGGACAGTGATTCGCGAGCAGTACTTC.

The chain employs TRBV6-6 and TRBJ1-3; D not resolved. The V gene lost 1 base and the J gene lost 0 bases, with 4 bases spanning the gap. This CDR3 comprises 14 residues. Germline assignment: CDR1 MNHNY and CDR2 SVGAGI (reference sequence). CDR3 residues: CASSYLHSGNTIYF. As DNA, the CDR3 is TGTGCCAGCAGTTACTTACACTCTGGAAACACCATATATTTT.

This chain uses TRBV28 with TRBJ2-1; 13 nucleotides match TRBD2. This CDR3 spans 15 amino acids. The junction had 7 bases not matched to a gene; V was cut back by 5 bases and J by 9 bases. Germline V gene lookup returns CDR1 MDHEN and CDR2 SYDVKM. The CDR3: CASSPGTSGTGEQFF. The CDR3 DNA reads TGTGCCAGCAGTCCCGGGACTAGCGGGACGGGTGAGCAGTTCTTC.

This clone appeared a single time. This chain joins TRBV12-5 and TRBJ2-3, with 9 positions matching TRBD1. V trimming: 5 bases; J trimming: 1 base; junction bases outside the gene matches: 4. Germline CDR1 is LGHNT and CDR2 is FRNRAP. The CDR3 contains 15 residues. CDR3 sequence: CASGPGQGRTDTQYF. CDR3 DNA: TGTGCTAGTGGTCCGGGACAGGGACGCACAGATACGCAGTATTTT.

The genes are TRBV4-2 and TRBJ2-3, with 12 bases identical to TRBD2. The CDR3 covers 16 residues. The germline V gene has CDR1 LGHNA and CDR2 YNFKEQ. Trimming removed 4 bases from V and 3 bases from J; junction bases left unmatched: 5. CDR3 protein: CASSLPGLAGTDTQYF. CDR3 DNA sequence: TGTGCCAGCAGCCTCCCCGGACTAGCGGGGACAGATACGCAGTATTTT.

J is TRBJ1-3 and V is TRBV11-1; no firm D call. This CDR3 comprises 15 residues. Trimming removed 1 base at V and 4 bases at J, with 11 bases between. Looked up from germline, CDR1 is SGHAT and CDR2 is FQDESV (reference sequence). The CDR3 reads CASSLDWSQGNTIYF. CDR3 coding DNA: TGTGCCAGCAGCTTAGACTGGTCGCAAGGAAACACCATATATTTT.

V is TRBV4-2 and J is TRBJ1-3; D gene ambiguous. V was cut by 4 bases and J by 0 bases, with 13 bases left in between. CDR1 and CDR2 (germline): LGHNA, YNFKEQ. CDR3 length: 16 amino acids. This chain's CDR3 is CASSPSRVVSGNTIYF. CDR3 bases: TGTGCCAGCAGCCCTTCCCGGGTCGTCTCTGGAAACACCATATATTTT.

This clone was recorded once. The genes are TRBV6-7 and TRBJ1-5; 10 bases match TRBD1. TRBV6-7 carries the ORF label, with uncertain function. The J segment lost 4 bases and the V segment lost 4 bases, leaving 10 bases of the junction unmatched. The CDR3 has 17 residues. The CDR3 DNA reads as TGTGCCAGCAGTTTATCCGGGACAGGGGTCGATAATCAGCCCCAGCATTTT. This sequence encodes CASSLSGTGVDNQPQHF.

The chain is built from TRBV9 and TRBJ2-1; 7 nucleotides align to TRBD2. Germline V CDR1 and CDR2: SGDLS, YYNGEE. This CDR3 contains 16 residues. Germline trimming cut 0 bases from V and 3 bases from J; bases unmatched to any gene: 6. CDR3 in amino acids: CASSVGGSGGYNEQFF. The CDR3 DNA follows: TGTGCCAGCAGCGTAGGGGGCTCGGGGGGCTACAATGAGCAGTTCTTC.